The clone carrying this T cell receptor beta chain was seen repeatedly, ten times or more. Its antigen remains unknown. The source of the sample is a study of Graves' ophthalmopathy and Graves' hyperthyroidism. Study-level results: Among thyroid clonotypes expanded above 0.001 frequency, most also appeared in blood. Cross-validated, the 13-signature model showed 87.88%/81.08% sensitivity/specificity, and 80%/75% in the test set.

The authors amplified TCR beta CDR3 regions, and they did so from RNA transcripts for repertoire sequencing. HTBI primers were employed in first-round RT-PCR, then a second-round multiplex PCR followed. Each CDR3 protein is one row after TCRdb ran MiXCR on the multiplex PCR reads. This table holds fewer than 400,000 distinct CDR3 sequences, around 19% found once. The CDR3 is 15 residues long. Looked up from germline, CDR1 is SGHTA and CDR2 is FQGNSA. The V end was cut by 5 bases, the J end by 2 bases, with 12 bases between. The diagnostic workup employed clinical symptoms, serum thyroxine, TRAb, thyroid ultrasound and orbital computed tomography.

This TCR derives from a woman younger than 30 with Graves' ophthalmopathy. Specimen: peripheral blood. This chain connects TRBV7-2 to TRBJ2-2; D ambiguous. CDR3 region: CASSPSGGNTGELFF. In DNA, the CDR3 is TGTGCCAGCAGCCCCTCTGGCGGCAACACCGGGGAGCTGTTTTTT.